These 16 T cell receptor beta chains originate from one sample sequenced in a study of blood T cells in healthy people across ages. Together with a sample-barcoded 5' primer, a J-beta primer mix was included in a second PCR lasting roughly 6 to 12 cycles. Using its own MiXCR run on the 5' RACE reads, TCRdb lists one record per CDR3 protein. The sample lists 1.5 million to 2 million distinct CDR3 sequences; about 50% were seen once. The sequencing sample was made of blood. All receptors derive from a woman aged 35 to 49 in good health.

The sample holds a few counts of this clonotype. V gene TRBV7-9 combines with J gene TRBJ2-4; D call uncertain. CDR1 and CDR2 from the germline V gene are SEHNR and FQNEAQ (reference sequence). The CDR3 is 16 residues long. Trimming cost V 0 bases and J 13 bases, with 22 bases left between them. The chain's CDR3 is CASSLAKVVEGGEQYF. The CDR3 nucleotides read TGTGCCAGCAGCTTAGCGAAGGTAGTAGAAGGTGGAGAGCAGTACTTC.

This rearrangement joins TRBV9 to TRBJ2-3; D remains unclear. The CDR3 has 11 residues. V was trimmed by 3 bases and J by 7 bases, leaving 6 bases between them. The V gene's germline CDR1 is SGDLS and CDR2 YYNGEE. This CDR3 is CASSGVNTQYF. CDR3 in DNA: TGTGCCAGCAGCGGTGTCAATACGCAGTATTTT. The entire variable domain, with the rest obtained from reference TRBV9 and TRBJ2-3, is as follows: DSGVTQTPKHLITATGQRVTLRCSPRSGDLSVYWYQQSLDQGLQFLIQYYNGEERAKGNILERFSAQQFPDLHSELNLSSLELGDSALYFCASSGVNTQYFGPGTRLTVL.

The chain employs TRBV6-2 or TRBV6-3 and TRBJ1-2; 8 nucleotides line up with TRBD1. Germline CDR1 is MNHEY and CDR2 is SVGEGT. This CDR3 contains 16 residues. The trim removed 5 bases at V and 4 bases at J, leaving 12 bases unmatched. The CDR3 sequence is CASSPDRASRGYGYTF. CDR3 nucleotide sequence: TGTGCCAGCAGTCCGGACAGGGCGTCACGGGGCTATGGCTACACCTTC.

This clonotype has at least ten counts. The V and J genes are TRBV20-1 and TRBJ1-4; D remains unclear. The CDR3 has 14 residues. Trimming took off 3 bases at V and 3 bases at J, with 11 bases between the two ends. CDR1 and CDR2 (germline): DFQATT, SNEGSKA (reference sequence). CDR3 nucleotides: TGCAGTGCTAGTCCCCCGGGTCCTAATGAAAAACTGTTTTTT. Translation: CSASPPGPNEKLFF.

The rearrangement joins TRBV10-3 to TRBJ2-1; 11 bases are a match to TRBD1. V trimming: 6 bases; J trimming: 3 bases; junction bases outside the gene matches: 10. The CDR3 loop spans 17 amino acids. The germline V gene has CDR1 ENHRY and CDR2 SYGVKD. For the CDR3, the DNA is TGTGCCATCAGCGACCCTGGGACAGGGGGTGTCTACAATGAGCAGTTCTTC. Amino acid sequence: CAISDPGTGGVYNEQFF.

The V call is TRBV6-2 or TRBV6-3, the J call TRBJ2-6, with TRBD1 identical over 12 bases. Germline V gene lookup returns CDR1 MNHEY and CDR2 SVGEGT. Trimming took 0 bases from V and 3 from J; bases not matched to a gene: 9. The CDR3 runs to 20 residues. The CDR3 is CASSYSKFGTGGNGANVLTF. The CDR3 DNA is TGTGCCAGCAGTTACTCGAAGTTCGGGACAGGGGGCAATGGGGCCAACGTCCTGACTTTC.

This chain joins TRBV6-1 and TRBJ2-1, with D possibly matching TRBD1 (6 bases). The CDR3 is made up of 13 amino acids. Germline CDR1 is MNHNS and CDR2 is SASEGT. Trimming removed 8 bases from V and 7 bases from J, with 15 bases in between. CDR3 in DNA: TGTGCCAGCTCCATCGAACAGGGAAATGAGCAGTTCTTC. Translation: CASSIEQGNEQFF.

With respect to this clonotype: The junction departs from germline at one end; a sequencing error may be responsible. The chain uses TRBV27 and TRBJ2-1; no firm D call. There are 12 residues in the CDR3. Germline V gene sequence: CDR1 MNHEY, CDR2 SMNVEV (reference sequence). DNA of the CDR3: TGTGCCGGCAGTCCAACGCCCAATGAGCAGTTCTTC. As protein: CAGSPTPNEQFF.

This clonotype has just a few counts. The chain carries TRBV29-1 and TRBJ2-1, with D possibly matching TRBD1 (6 bases). CDR1 and CDR2 (germline): SQVTM, ANQGSEA. V gave up 1 base and J gave up 7 bases, with 11 bases separating them. The CDR3 consists of 13 residues. The CDR3 here is CSVEGQGRNEQFF. The CDR3 bases are TGCAGCGTTGAAGGGCAGGGGCGAAATGAGCAGTTCTTC.

CDR3 amino acids: CASSPWTAGDEKLFF. The DNA for the CDR3 is TGTGCCAGCAGCCCGTGGACGGCCGGAGATGAAAAACTGTTTTTT. The chain employs TRBV9 and TRBJ1-4, with unresolved D. V lost 4 bases and J lost 6, with 16 bases in between. CDR3 size: 15 residues. CDR1 and CDR2 from the germline V gene are SGDLS and YYNGEE. Full variable domain (missing parts from reference TRBV9 and TRBJ1-4): DSGVTQTPKHLITATGQRVTLRCSPRSGDLSVYWYQQSLDQGLQFLIQYYNGEERAKGNILERFSAQQFPDLHSELNLSSLELGDSALYFCASSPWTAGDEKLFFGSGTQLSVL.

This chain's CDR3 is CASSVQGSSTDTQYF. CDR3 in DNA: TGTGCCAGCAGCGTTCAGGGTTCGAGCACAGATACGCAGTATTTT. The chain carries TRBV14 and TRBJ2-3; maybe TRBD1 (5 bases). The CDR3 is 15 amino acids. Germline V lookup: CDR1 SGHDN, CDR2 FVKESK. Between the trimmed V and J ends, which lost 5 bases and 0 bases, there was a span of 12 bases.

A few counts support this clonotype. V and J are TRBV13 and TRBJ2-7; tentative D call: TRBD2 (5 bases). This CDR3 has 16 amino acids. Per germline, CDR1 PRHDT and CDR2 FYEKMQ (reference sequence). Deletions cut 0 bases from V and 0 bases from J, with 12 bases between. CDR3 loop: CASSLGAGMSSYEQYF. DNA of the CDR3: TGTGCCAGCAGCTTAGGGGCGGGCATGAGCTCCTACGAGCAGTACTTC.

This clonotype was seen once. This sequence joins TRBV4-2 and TRBJ2-7, with D perhaps TRBD1 or TRBD2 (5 bases each). Germline V lookup: CDR1 LGHNA, CDR2 YNFKEQ. V shed 4 bases and J shed 5 bases, with 18 bases lying between them. The CDR3 runs 15 residues. This chain's CDR3 is CASSPPGIGANEQYF. Here the CDR3 DNA reads TGTGCCAGCAGCCCGCCCGGGATTGGGGCGAACGAGCAGTACTTC.

In this sample, this clonotype turned up once. CDR3 region: CASSFGRGHRGGEQYF. The CDR3, as DNA: TGTGCCAGCAGTTTTGGGCGAGGGCATCGGGGAGGCGAGCAGTACTTC. This rearrangement joins TRBV27 to TRBJ2-7; possibly TRBD2 for D (6 bases). The CDR3 length is 16 residues. V was shortened by 3 bases and J by 6 bases, with 21 bases between the two germline ends. Germline CDR1 MNHEY, CDR2 SMNVEV (reference sequence).

Concerning this clonotype itself: The junction departs from germline at one end; a sequencing error may be responsible. This chain links TRBV5-1 with TRBJ1-1; tentative D call: TRBD1 (6 bases). CDR1 and CDR2 from the germline V gene are SGHRS and YFSETQ. This CDR3 has 16 residues. This chain's CDR3 is CASSLAQFPRDTEAFF. CDR3 nucleotides: TGCGCCAGCAGCTTGGCACAATTCCCCAGGGACACTGAGGCTTTCTTT.

The chain recombines TRBV7-2 with TRBJ2-1, with 16 nucleotides matching TRBD2. With 5 bases clipped from V and 9 bases from J, the junction kept 10 bases outside the gene matches. Germline lookup yields CDR1 SGHTA and CDR2 FQGNSA. The CDR3 is 17 amino acids. CDR3 DNA: TGTGCCAGCAGCGGAACGGGACTAGCGGGGGGGCAGGGTGAGCAGTTCTTC. Translating gives CASSGTGLAGGQGEQFF.